This paragraph reports one TCR beta chain. These data come from a study of blood T cell repertoires in COVID-19. Study-level information: The United States, Italy and Spain provided the acute and convalescent COVID-19 samples. Sample material is recorded as cDNA or gDNA derived from T cells, B-cell-depleted T cells, or PBMCs.

Trimming removed 6 bases at V and 0 bases at J, with 14 bases between. This CDR3 has 16 residues. The germline gives CDR1 MGHDK, CDR2 SYGVNS. Original processing methods: Estimated nucleated cell counts came from reference gene primer amplification. Libraries were prepared by immunoSEQ multiplex PCR; TCRdb keeps only in-frame clonotypes and omits some of them. That table gives V, J and clone size, and the DNA gave D and trimming. The sample carries 110,000 to 150,000 clones, roughly 86% recorded once. The V and J genes are TRBV25-1 and TRBJ1-4, with no clear D. This clonotype was sampled from a man in his fifties or sixties with active or convalescent COVID-19. The specimen was peripheral blood. The CDR3: CASSVLGPATNEKLFF. CDR3 bases: TGTGCCAGCAGCGTCCTAGGTCCTGCAACTAATGAAAAACTGTTTTTT.